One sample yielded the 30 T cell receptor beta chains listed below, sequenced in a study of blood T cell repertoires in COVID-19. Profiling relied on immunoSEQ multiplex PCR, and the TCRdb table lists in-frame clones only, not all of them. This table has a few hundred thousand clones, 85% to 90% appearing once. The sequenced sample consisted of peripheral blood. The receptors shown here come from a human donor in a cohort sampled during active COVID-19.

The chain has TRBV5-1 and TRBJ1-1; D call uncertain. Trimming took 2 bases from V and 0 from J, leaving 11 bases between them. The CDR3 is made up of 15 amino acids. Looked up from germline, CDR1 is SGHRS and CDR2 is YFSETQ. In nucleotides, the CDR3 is TGCGCCAGCAGCTTAGGATATCAGGTGAACACTGAAGCTTTCTTT. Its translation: CASSLGYQVNTEAFF.

CDR3 residues: CATSRDGQGAGNTIYF. The CDR3 bases are TGTGCCACCAGCAGAGATGGTCAGGGGGCAGGAAACACCATATATTTT. The V gene is TRBV15, the J gene TRBJ1-3, with 8 bases lining up with TRBD1. With 0 bases clipped from V and 4 bases from J, the junction kept 5 bases outside the gene matches. The CDR3 is made up of 16 amino acids. Germline CDR1 is LNHNV and CDR2 is YYDKDF (reference sequence).

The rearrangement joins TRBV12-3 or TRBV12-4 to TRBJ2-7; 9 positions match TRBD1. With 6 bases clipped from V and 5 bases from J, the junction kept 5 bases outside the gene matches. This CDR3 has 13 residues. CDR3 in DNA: TGTGCCAGCAGACGGGACAGGGCGAACGAGCAGTACTTC. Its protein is CASRRDRANEQYF.

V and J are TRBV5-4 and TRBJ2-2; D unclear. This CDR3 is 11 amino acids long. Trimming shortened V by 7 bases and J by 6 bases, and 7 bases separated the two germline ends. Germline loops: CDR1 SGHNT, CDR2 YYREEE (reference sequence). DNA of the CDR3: TGTGCCAGCTCTAATTCCGGGGAGCTGTTTTTT. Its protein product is CASSNSGELFF.

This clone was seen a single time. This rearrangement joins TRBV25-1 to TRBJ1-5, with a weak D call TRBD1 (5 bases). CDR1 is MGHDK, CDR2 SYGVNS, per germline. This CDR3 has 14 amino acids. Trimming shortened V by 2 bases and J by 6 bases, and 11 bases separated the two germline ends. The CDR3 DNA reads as TGTGCCAGCAGTGAAGGAGGGGTGTCTCAGCCCCAGCATTTT. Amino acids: CASSEGGVSQPQHF.

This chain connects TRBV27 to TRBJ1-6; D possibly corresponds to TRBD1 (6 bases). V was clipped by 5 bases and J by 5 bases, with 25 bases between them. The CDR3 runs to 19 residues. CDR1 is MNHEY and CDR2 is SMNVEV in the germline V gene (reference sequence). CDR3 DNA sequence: TGTGCCAGCAGTCCCACAGGGAAATTCTCGAGCTCGGATAATTCACCCCTCCACTTT. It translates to CASSPTGKFSSSDNSPLHF.

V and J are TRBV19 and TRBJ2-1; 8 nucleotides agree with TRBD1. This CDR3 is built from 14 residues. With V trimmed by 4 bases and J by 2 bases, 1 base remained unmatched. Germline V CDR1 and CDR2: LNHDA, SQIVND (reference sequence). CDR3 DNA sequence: TGTGCCAGTAGTAGGGGACAGGCCTACAATGAGCAGTTCTTC. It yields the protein CASSRGQAYNEQFF.

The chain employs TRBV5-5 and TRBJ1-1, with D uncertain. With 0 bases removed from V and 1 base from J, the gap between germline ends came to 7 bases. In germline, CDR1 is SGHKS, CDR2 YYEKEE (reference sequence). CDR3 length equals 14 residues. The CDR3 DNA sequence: TGTGCCAGCAGCTTGGTCTCTACGAACACTGAAGCTTTCTTT. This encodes CASSLVSTNTEAFF.

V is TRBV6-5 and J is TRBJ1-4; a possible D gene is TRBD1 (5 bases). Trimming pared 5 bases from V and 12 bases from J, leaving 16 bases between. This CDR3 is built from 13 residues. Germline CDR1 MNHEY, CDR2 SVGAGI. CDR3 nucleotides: TGTGCCAGCAGTCGGGGGTCCTCGTCGCAACTGTTTTTT. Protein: CASSRGSSSQLFF.

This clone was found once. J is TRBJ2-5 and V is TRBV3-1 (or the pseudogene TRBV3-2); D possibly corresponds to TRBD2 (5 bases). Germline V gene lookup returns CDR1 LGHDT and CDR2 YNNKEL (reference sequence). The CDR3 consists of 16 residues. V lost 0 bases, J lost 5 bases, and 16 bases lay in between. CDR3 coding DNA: TGTGCCAGCAGCCAAGAGCCAGCGGAGAGTTCCGAGACCCAGTACTTC. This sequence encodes CASSQEPAESSETQYF.

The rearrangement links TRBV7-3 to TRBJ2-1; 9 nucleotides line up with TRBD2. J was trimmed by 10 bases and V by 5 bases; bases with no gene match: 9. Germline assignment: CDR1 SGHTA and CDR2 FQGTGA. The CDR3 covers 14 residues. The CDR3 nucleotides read TGTGCCAGCAGCCTGGCGGGAGGGCCGAGGGAGCAGTTCTTC. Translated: CASSLAGGPREQFF.

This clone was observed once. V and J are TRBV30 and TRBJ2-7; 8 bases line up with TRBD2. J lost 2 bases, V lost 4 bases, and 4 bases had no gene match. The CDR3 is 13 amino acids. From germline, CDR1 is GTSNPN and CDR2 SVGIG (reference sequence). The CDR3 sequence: CAWNRGGPYEQYF. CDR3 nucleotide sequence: TGTGCCTGGAACCGCGGGGGGCCCTACGAGCAGTACTTC.

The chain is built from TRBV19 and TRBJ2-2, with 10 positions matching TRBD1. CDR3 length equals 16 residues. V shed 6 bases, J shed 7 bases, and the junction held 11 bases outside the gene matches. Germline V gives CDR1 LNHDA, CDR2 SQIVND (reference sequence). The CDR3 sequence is CASSGTTGGGNGELFF. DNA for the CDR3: TGTGCCAGTAGCGGAACGACAGGGGGCGGAAACGGGGAGCTGTTTTTT.

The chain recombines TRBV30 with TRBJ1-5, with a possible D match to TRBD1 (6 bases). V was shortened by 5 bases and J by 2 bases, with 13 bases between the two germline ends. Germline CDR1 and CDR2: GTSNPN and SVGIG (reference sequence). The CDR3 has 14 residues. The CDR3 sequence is CAWSAGTRNQPQHF. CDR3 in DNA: TGTGCCTGGTCCGCAGGGACACGCAATCAGCCCCAGCATTTT.

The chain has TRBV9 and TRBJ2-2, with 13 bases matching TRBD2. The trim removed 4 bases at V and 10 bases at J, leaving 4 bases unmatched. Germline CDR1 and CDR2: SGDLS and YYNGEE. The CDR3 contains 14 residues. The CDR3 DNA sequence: TGTGCCAGCAGCCCCGGACTAGCGGGAGTGGAGCTGTTTTTT. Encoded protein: CASSPGLAGVELFF.

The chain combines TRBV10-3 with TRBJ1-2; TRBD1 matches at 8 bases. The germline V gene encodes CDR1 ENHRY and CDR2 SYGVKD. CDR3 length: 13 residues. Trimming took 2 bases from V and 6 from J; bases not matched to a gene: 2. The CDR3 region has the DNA TGTGCCATCAGTGAGGGGACAGGTGATGGCTACACCTTC. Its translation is CAISEGTGDGYTF.

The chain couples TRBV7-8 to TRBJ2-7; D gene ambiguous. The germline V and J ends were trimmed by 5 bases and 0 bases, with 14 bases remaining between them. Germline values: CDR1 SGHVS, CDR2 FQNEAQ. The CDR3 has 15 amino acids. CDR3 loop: CASSQRFINSYEQYF. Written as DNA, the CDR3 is TGTGCCAGCAGCCAGAGGTTTATCAACTCCTACGAGCAGTACTTC.

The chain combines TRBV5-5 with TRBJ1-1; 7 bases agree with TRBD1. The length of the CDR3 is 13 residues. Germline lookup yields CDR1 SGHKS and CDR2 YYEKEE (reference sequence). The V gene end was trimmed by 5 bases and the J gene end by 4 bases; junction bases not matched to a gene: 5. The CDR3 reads CASRRGQPTEAFF. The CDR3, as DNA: TGTGCCAGCAGGAGGGGGCAACCCACTGAAGCTTTCTTT.

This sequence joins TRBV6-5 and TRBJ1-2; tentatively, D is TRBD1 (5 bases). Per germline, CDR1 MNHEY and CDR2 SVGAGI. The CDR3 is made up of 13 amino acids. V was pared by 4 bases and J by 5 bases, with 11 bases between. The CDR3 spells CASSSAGWYGYTF. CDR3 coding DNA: TGTGCCAGCAGTTCGGCAGGGTGGTATGGCTACACCTTC.

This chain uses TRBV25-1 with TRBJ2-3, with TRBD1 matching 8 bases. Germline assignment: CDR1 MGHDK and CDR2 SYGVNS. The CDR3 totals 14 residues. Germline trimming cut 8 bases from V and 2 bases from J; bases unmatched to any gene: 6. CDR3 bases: TGTGCCAGCCTTGGACAGGGCACCACAGATACGCAGTATTTT. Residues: CASLGQGTTDTQYF. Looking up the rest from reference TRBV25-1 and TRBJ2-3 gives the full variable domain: EADIYQTPRYLVIGTGKKITLECSQTMGHDKMYWYQQDPGMELHLIHYSYGVNSTEKGDLSSESTVSRIRTEHFPLTLESARPSHTSQYLCASLGQGTTDTQYFGPGTRLTVL.

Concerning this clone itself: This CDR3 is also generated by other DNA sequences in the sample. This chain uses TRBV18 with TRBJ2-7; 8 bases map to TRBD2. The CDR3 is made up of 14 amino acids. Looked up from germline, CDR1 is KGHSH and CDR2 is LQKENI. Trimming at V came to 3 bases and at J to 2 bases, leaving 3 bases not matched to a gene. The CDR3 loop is CASSPSGGAYEQYF. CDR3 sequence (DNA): TGTGCCAGCTCACCCAGCGGGGGAGCCTACGAGCAGTACTTC.

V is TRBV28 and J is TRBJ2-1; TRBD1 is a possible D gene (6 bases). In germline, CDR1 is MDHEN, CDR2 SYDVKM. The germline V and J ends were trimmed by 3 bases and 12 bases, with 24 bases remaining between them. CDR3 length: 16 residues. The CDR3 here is CASSLSTGTLGGWQFF. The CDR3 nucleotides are TGTGCCAGCAGTTTGTCGACCGGGACCCTAGGGGGATGGCAGTTCTTC.

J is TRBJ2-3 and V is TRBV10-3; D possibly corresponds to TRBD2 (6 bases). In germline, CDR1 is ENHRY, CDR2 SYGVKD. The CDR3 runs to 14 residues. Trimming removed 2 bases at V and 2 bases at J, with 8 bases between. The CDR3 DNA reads TGTGCCATCAGTGAGGGACTAACCACAGATACGCAGTATTTT. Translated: CAISEGLTTDTQYF.

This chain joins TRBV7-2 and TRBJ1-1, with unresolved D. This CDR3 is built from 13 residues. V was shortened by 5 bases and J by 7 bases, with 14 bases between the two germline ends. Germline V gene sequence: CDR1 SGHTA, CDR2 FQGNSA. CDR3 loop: CASSPRWRNEAFF. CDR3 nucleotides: TGTGCCAGCAGCCCCAGATGGCGGAATGAAGCTTTCTTT.

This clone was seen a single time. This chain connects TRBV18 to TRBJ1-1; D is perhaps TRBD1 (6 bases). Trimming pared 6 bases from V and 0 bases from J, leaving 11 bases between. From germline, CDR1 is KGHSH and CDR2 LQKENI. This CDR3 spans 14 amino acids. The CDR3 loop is CASSPGHLNTEAFF. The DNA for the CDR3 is TGTGCCAGCTCGCCGGGACACCTGAACACTGAAGCTTTCTTT.

The CDR3 here is CASSLRGNTEAFF. In nucleotides, the CDR3 is TGTGCCAGCAGCCTCAGGGGGAACACTGAAGCTTTCTTT. The chain has TRBV3-1 (or the pseudogene TRBV3-2) and TRBJ1-1; D may be TRBD1 (6 bases). The V and J ends lost 4 bases and 1 base respectively, with 7 bases between them. The CDR3 is 13 residues long. CDR1 and CDR2 (germline): LGHDT, YNNKEL (reference sequence).

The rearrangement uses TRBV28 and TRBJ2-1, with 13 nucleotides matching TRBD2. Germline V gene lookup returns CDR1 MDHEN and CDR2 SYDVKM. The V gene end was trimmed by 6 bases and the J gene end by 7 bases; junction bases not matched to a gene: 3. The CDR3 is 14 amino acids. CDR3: CASRTSGGFNEQFF. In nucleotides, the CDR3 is TGTGCCAGCAGGACTAGCGGGGGGTTTAATGAGCAGTTCTTC.

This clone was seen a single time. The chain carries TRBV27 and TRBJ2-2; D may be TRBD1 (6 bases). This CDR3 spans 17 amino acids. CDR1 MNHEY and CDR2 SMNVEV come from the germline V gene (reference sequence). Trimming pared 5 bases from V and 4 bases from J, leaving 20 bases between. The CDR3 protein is CASSHPRDILFTGELFF. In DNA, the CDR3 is TGTGCCAGCAGTCACCCTAGGGACATCCTATTCACCGGGGAGCTGTTTTTT.

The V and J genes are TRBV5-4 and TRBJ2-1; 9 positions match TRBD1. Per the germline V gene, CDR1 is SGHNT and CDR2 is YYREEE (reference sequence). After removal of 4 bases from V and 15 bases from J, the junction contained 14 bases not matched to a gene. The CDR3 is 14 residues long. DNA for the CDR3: TGTGCCAGCAGCACTACCAGGGACAGGGAACATCTGTTCTTC. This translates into CASSTTRDREHLFF. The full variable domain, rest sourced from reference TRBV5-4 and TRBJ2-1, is ETGVTQSPTHLIKTRGQQVTLRCSSQSGHNTVSWYQQALGQGPQFIFQYYREEENGRGNFPPRFSGLQFPNYSSELNVNALELDDSALYLCASSTTRDREHLFFGPGTRLTVL.

For the CDR3, the DNA is TGTGCCAGCAGCCCGAGACAGAAAAACACCATATATTTT. Residues: CASSPRQKNTIYF. This chain uses TRBV6-5 with TRBJ1-3; a possible D gene is TRBD1 (5 bases). The CDR3 runs to 13 residues. The ends were cut back, 6 bases at V and 6 bases at J, with 12 bases in the middle. The germline gives CDR1 MNHEY, CDR2 SVGAGI.